Below, one T cell receptor beta chain is given with its context. These data belong to a study of T cell changes during pregnancy in multiple sclerosis. The data were produced by immunoSEQ multiplex PCR, yet TCRdb's version contains in-frame clones alone and is incomplete. The sample consists of under 90,000 clones, roughly 92% of them appearing once. The CDR3 contains 15 residues. CDR1 and CDR2 from the germline V gene are LGHNA and YSLEER. The J segment lost 5 bases and the V segment lost 0 bases, leaving 4 bases of the junction unmatched. The chain links TRBV4-3 to TRBJ2-5, with 9 positions matching TRBD1. This TCR derives from a female donor in good health, enrolled as a control in a pregnancy study. Sequences were derived from peripheral blood, sampled after pregnancy. DNA of the CDR3: TGCGCCAGCAGCCAAGAAGGGACAGGGTTCGAGACCCAGTACTTC. It translates to CASSQEGTGFETQYF.